A single sample gave rise to the 3 T cell receptor beta chains below, sequenced in a study of beta chain features in type 1 diabetes. The investigators reverse transcribed all of the isolated RNA, so they sequenced expressed TCRB transcripts. Repertoires were generated with immunoSEQ multiplex PCR, while TCRdb's copy carries only in-frame clones and drops some. The sample shows more than 15,000 clones, 45% to 55% of them seen only once. Sequencing was done on a sample of stem cell memory CD4+ T cells from blood. All receptors derive from a young woman in good health.

The chain links TRBV5-1 to TRBJ1-2, with 11 nucleotides matching TRBD1. The CDR3 has 16 amino acids. The germline V gene encodes CDR1 SGHRS and CDR2 YFSETQ. Trimming removed 4 bases from V and 7 bases from J; junction bases left unmatched: 12. The CDR3 loop reads CASSRTGGTASGGYTF. The CDR3 DNA reads TGCGCCAGCAGCAGGACAGGGGGCACGGCAAGCGGTGGCTACACCTTC.

This chain links TRBV19 with TRBJ1-2; the D gene is possibly TRBD1 (5 bases). Per the germline V gene, CDR1 is LNHDA and CDR2 is SQIVND (reference sequence). The CDR3 totals 12 residues. V lost 3 bases and J lost 8, with 10 bases in between. The CDR3 DNA reads as TGTGCCAGTAGTATGTGGGGCCTCGGCTACACCTTC. Translated, it gives CASSMWGLGYTF.

This chain joins TRBV14 and TRBJ2-3; 8 bases agree with TRBD2. The CDR3 has 17 amino acids. V lost 0 bases and J lost 3; bases outside the gene matches: 8. From germline, CDR1 is SGHDN and CDR2 FVKESK. The CDR3 loop reads CASSQDRKREKTDTQYF. The CDR3 DNA sequence: TGTGCCAGCAGCCAAGATCGCAAGCGGGAGAAGACAGATACGCAGTATTTT.